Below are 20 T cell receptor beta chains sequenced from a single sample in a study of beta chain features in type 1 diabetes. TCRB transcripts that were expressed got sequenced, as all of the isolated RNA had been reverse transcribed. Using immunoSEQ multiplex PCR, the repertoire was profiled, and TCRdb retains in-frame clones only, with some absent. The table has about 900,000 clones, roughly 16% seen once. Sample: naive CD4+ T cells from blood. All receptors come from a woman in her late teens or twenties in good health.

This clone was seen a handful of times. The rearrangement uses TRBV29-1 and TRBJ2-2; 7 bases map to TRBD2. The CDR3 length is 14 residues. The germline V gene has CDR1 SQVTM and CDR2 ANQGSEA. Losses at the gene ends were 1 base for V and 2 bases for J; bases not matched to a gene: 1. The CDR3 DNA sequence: TGCAGCGTTGAAGGACTAGCAAACACCGGGGAGCTGTTTTTT. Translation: CSVEGLANTGELFF.

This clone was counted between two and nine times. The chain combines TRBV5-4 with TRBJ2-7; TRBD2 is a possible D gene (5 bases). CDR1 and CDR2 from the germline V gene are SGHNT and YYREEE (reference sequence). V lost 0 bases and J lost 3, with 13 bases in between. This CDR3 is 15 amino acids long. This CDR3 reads CASSLVVLEDYEQYF. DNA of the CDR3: TGTGCCAGCAGCTTGGTCGTTTTGGAGGACTACGAGCAGTACTTC.

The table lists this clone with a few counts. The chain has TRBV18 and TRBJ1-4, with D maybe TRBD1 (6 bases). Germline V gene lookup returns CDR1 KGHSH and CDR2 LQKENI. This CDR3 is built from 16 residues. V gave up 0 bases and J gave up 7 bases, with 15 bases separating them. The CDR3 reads CASSPPTGGYGEKLFF. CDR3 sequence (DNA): TGTGCCAGCTCACCACCTACCGGGGGCTACGGTGAAAAACTGTTTTTT.

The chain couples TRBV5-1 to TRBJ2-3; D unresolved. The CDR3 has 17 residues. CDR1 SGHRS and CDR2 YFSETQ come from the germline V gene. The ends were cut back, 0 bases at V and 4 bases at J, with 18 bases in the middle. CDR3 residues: CASSLGIDQMVPDTQYF. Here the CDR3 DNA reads TGCGCCAGCAGCTTGGGGATAGATCAAATGGTACCAGATACGCAGTATTTT.

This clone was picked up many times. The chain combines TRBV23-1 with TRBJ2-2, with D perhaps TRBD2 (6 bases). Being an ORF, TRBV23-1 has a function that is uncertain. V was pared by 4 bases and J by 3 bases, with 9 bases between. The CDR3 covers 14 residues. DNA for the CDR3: TGCGCCAGCAGTCTTGGGGAGGACACCGGGGAGCTGTTTTTT. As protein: CASSLGEDTGELFF.

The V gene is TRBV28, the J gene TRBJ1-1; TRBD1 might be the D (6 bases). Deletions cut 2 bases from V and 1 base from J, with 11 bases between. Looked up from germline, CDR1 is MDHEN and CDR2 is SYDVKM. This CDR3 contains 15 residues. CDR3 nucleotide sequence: TGTGCCAGCAGTTTACCCCAACAGGGGAACACTGAAGCTTTCTTT. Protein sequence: CASSLPQQGNTEAFF.

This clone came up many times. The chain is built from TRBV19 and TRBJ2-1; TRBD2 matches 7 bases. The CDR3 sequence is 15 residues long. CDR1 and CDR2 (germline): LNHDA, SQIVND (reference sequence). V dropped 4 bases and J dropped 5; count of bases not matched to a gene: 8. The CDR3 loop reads CASSKEGGPNNEQFF. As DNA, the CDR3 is TGTGCCAGTAGTAAAGAGGGAGGGCCCAACAATGAGCAGTTCTTC.

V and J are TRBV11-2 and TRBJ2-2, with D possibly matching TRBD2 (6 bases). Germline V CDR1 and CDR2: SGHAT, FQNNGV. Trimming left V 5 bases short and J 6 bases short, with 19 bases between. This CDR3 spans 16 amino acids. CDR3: CASSPGGLDRAGELFF. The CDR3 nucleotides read TGTGCCAGCAGCCCTGGGGGACTGGATCGGGCCGGGGAGCTGTTTTTT.

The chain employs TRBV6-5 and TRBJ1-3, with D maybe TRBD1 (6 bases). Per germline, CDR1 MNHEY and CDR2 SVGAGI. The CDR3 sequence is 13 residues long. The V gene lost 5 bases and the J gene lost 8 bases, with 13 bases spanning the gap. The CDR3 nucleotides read TGTGCCAGCAGTCGGGGGCTTGGGGACACCATATATTTT. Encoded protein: CASSRGLGDTIYF.

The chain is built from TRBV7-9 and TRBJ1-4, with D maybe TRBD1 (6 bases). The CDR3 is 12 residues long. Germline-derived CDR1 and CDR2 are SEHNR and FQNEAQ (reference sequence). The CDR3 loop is CGYRDTNEKLFF. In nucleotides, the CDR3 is TGTGGCTACAGGGACACTAATGAAAAACTGTTTTTT.

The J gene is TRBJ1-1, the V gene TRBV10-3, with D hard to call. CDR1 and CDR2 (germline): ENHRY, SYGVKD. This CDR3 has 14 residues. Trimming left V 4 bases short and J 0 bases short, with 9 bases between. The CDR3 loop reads CAISAQNMNTEAFF. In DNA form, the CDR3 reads TGTGCCATCAGTGCACAAAACATGAACACTGAAGCTTTCTTT.

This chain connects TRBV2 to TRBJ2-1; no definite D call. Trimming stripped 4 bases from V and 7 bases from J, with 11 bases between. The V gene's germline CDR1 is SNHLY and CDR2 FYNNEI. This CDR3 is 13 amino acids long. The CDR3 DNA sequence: TGTGCCAGCAGTGTCCGGCTTTTAAATGAGCAGTTCTTC. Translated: CASSVRLLNEQFF.

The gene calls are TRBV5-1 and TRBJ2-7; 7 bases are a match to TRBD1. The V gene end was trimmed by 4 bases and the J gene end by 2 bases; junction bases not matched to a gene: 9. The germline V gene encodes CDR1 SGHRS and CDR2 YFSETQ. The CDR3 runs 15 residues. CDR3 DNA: TGCGCCAGCAGCGCCTCGACAGGGACAACCTACGAGCAGTACTTC. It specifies CASSASTGTTYEQYF.

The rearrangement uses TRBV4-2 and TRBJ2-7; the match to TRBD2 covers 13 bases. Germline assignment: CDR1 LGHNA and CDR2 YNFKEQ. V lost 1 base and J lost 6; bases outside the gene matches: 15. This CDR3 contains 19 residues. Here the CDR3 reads CASSQGGNGLAGVTTEQYF. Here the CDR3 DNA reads TGTGCCAGCAGCCAAGGGGGAAACGGACTAGCGGGAGTGACGACCGAGCAGTACTTC.

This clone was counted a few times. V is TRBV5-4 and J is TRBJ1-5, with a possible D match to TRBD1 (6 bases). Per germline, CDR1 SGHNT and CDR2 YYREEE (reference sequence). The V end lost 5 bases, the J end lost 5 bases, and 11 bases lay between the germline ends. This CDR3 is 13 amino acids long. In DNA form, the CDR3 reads TGTGCCAGCAGTCGAGGGGGGGATCAGCCCCAGCATTTT. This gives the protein CASSRGGDQPQHF.

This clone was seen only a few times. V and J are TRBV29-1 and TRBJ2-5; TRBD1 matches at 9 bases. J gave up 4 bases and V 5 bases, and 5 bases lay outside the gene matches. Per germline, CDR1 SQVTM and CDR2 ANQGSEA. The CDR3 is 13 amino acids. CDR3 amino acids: CSVQTGGRETQYF. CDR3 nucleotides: TGCAGCGTTCAAACAGGGGGCAGAGAGACCCAGTACTTC.

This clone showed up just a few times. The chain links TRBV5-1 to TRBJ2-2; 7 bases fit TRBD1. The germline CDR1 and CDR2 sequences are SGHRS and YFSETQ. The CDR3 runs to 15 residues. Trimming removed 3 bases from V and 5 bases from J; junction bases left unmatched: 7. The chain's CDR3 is CASSSRTGHTGELFF. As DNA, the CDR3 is TGCGCCAGCAGCTCACGGACAGGCCATACCGGGGAGCTGTTTTTT.

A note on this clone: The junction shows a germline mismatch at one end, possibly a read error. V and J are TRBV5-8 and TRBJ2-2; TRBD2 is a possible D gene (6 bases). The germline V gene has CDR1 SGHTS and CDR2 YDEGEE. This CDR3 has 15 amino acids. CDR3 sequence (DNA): TGCGCCAGCAGCCAAGCAGGGACTCGCACCGGGGAGCTGTTTTTT. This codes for CASSQAGTRTGELFF.

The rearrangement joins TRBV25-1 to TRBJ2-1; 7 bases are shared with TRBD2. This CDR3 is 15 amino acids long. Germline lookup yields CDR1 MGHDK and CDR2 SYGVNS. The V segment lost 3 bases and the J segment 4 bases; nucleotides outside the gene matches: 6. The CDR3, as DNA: TGTGCCAGCAGTGAGGGCGGGAGAGGGTACAATGAGCAGTTCTTC. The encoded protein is CASSEGGRGYNEQFF.

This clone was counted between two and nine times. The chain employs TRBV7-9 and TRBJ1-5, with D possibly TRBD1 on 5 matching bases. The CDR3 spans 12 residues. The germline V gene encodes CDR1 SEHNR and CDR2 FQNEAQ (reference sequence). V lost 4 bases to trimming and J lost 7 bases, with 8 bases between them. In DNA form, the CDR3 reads TGTGCCAGCAGCTGGGAGGGGCAGCCCCAGCATTTT. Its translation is CASSWEGQPQHF.